The sample holds many counts of the clone carrying this TCR beta chain. V lost 0 bases to trimming and J lost 4 bases, with 8 bases between them. The germline V gene has CDR1 SGHRS and CDR2 YFSETQ. The CDR3 covers 13 residues. TCRdb analysed the RT-PCR reads with MiXCR anew, one entry per CDR3 protein. The sample holds 500,000 to 600,000 distinct CDR3 sequences; around 10% are singletons and the top ten take around 10%. The data stem from a study of response to subunit inactivated influenza vaccine. The sample also formed part of further work on T cells expressing NK-cell markers. That report notes: What made the TCR beta cDNA was 5'RACE template switching with UMIs. Among eight sequenced donors, seven carried HCMV seropositivity while one was seronegative.

Material: PBMCs from blood, obtained on the day of vaccination. This TCR was sampled from a man in his fifties who received an inactivated influenza vaccine. This chain links TRBV5-1 with TRBJ2-7; TRBD2 is a possible D gene (6 bases). The CDR3 sequence: CASSLDGLYEQYF. The CDR3 DNA reads TGCGCCAGCAGCTTGGATGGACTATACGAGCAGTACTTC.